What follows are 21 T cell receptor beta chains derived from one specimen sequenced in a study of OX40 agonist ivuxolimab in advanced cancers. Profiled with immunoSEQ multiplex PCR; TCRdb holds only in-frame clones, not every one. This repertoire shows 7,500 to 8,500 clones, more than 65% found once; its top ten account for under 40%. This material consisted of CD4+ or CD8+ T cells sorted from blood, taken in a trial of the OX40 agonist ivuxolimab. The source of these receptors is an adult with an advanced solid tumor such as melanoma, head and neck, liver or kidney cancer.

V and J are TRBV7-9 and TRBJ2-5; the match to TRBD2 covers 8 bases. V lost 4 bases, J lost 1 base, and 2 bases stayed unmatched. This CDR3 is built from 14 residues. Germline-derived CDR1 and CDR2 are SEHNR and FQNEAQ (reference sequence). The DNA of the CDR3 is TGTGCCAGCAGCTCACTAGCGGCCCAAGAGACCCAGTACTTC. This translates into CASSSLAAQETQYF. Full variable domain (remainder filled in from reference TRBV7-9 and TRBJ2-5): DTGVSQNPRHKITKRGQNVTFRCDPISEHNRLYWYRQTLGQGPEFLTYFQNEAQLEKSRLLSDRFSAERPKGSFSTLEIQRTEQGDSAMYLCASSSLAAQETQYFGPGTRLLVL.

The chain is built from TRBV5-1 and TRBJ2-3, with 11 bases identical to TRBD2. The ends lost 4 bases at V and 3 bases at J; junction bases unmatched: 25. Per germline, CDR1 SGHRS and CDR2 YFSETQ. This CDR3 is built from 22 residues. CDR3 sequence: CASSATIQEYLGTSGRTDTQYF. The CDR3 DNA is TGCGCCAGCAGCGCTACTATCCAGGAGTACCTTGGTACTAGCGGGAGAACAGATACGCAGTATTTT.

The rearrangement uses TRBV7-9 and TRBJ2-3; perhaps TRBD1 as D (6 bases). V was clipped by 2 bases and J by 4 bases, with 13 bases between them. Germline-derived CDR1 and CDR2 are SEHNR and FQNEAQ (reference sequence). The CDR3 sequence is 15 residues long. The CDR3 loop is CASSLSGRGADTQYF. CDR3 bases: TGTGCCAGCAGCTTATCTGGCAGGGGAGCAGATACGCAGTATTTT.

About this clone itself: Different DNA sequences within this sample yield the same CDR3. The chain links TRBV9 to TRBJ2-2; the D is unclear. This CDR3 comprises 12 residues. The germline V gene has CDR1 SGDLS and CDR2 YYNGEE. V shed 0 bases and J shed 6 bases, with 3 bases lying between them. The CDR3 reads CASSVVPGELFF. The CDR3 nucleotides are TGTGCCAGCAGCGTAGTCCCCGGGGAGCTGTTTTTT.

The chain employs TRBV5-1 and TRBJ1-1, with D possibly matching TRBD1 (5 bases). Trimming left V 0 bases short and J 1 base short, with 7 bases between. The CDR3 totals 14 residues. CDR1 and CDR2 (germline): SGHRS, YFSETQ. CDR3 sequence reads: CASSLETANTEAFF. The DNA of the CDR3 is TGCGCCAGCAGCTTGGAGACAGCGAACACTGAAGCTTTCTTT. The variable domain in full, completed from reference TRBV5-1 and TRBJ1-1, reads KAGVTQTPRYLIKTRGQQVTLSCSPISGHRSVSWYQQTPGQGLQFLFEYFSETQRNKGNFPGRFSGRQFSNSRSEMNVSTLELGDSALYLCASSLETANTEAFFGQGTRLTVV.

The chain is built from TRBV4-3 and TRBJ2-2; D possibly corresponds to TRBD2 (6 bases). CDR3 length: 18 residues. Germline values: CDR1 LGHNA, CDR2 YSLEER. V was cut by 1 base and J by 1 base, with 16 bases left in between. CDR3: CASSQGPNIAVNTGELFF. The CDR3 DNA sequence: TGCGCCAGCAGCCAAGGCCCCAATATAGCGGTGAACACCGGGGAGCTGTTTTTT.

This chain links TRBV11-2 with TRBJ2-5, with D tentatively TRBD1 (6 bases). V dropped 1 base and J dropped 9 bases, with 12 bases sitting between them. The CDR3 consists of 13 residues. From germline, CDR1 is SGHAT and CDR2 FQNNGV. The CDR3 protein is CASSLGAGESQYF. For the CDR3, the DNA is TGTGCCAGCAGCTTAGGGGCAGGGGAGTCCCAGTACTTC.

V usage is TRBV29-1 and J usage is TRBJ2-1, with D possibly TRBD2 on 7 matching bases. V dropped 2 bases and J dropped 3 bases, with 17 bases sitting between them. The CDR3 sequence is 16 residues long. CDR1 and CDR2 (germline): SQVTM, ANQGSEA. The CDR3 reads CSVEWAWGGHYNEQFF. In DNA, the CDR3 is TGCAGCGTTGAATGGGCTTGGGGGGGACACTACAATGAGCAGTTCTTC.

In the case of this clone: At one end, the junction sequence differs from germline, possibly due to a read error. The chain uses TRBV4-3 and TRBJ2-3, with D hard to call. This CDR3 comprises 14 residues. Germline CDR1 reads LGHNA; CDR2 reads YSLEER. CDR3 amino acids: CAGSQDLGTDTQYF. CDR3 DNA: TGCGCCGGCAGCCAAGATTTGGGGACAGATACGCAGTATTTT.

The J gene is TRBJ2-3, the V gene TRBV4-3; D remains ambiguous. The CDR3 loop spans 18 amino acids. V gave up 0 bases and J gave up 2 bases, with 18 bases separating them. Germline values: CDR1 LGHNA, CDR2 YSLEER. CDR3 sequence reads: CASSQDLSEKVFTDTQYF. The CDR3 coding sequence is TGCGCCAGCAGCCAAGACCTCTCGGAAAAGGTGTTCACAGATACGCAGTATTTT.

For the CDR3, the DNA is TGTGCCAGCAGCCGGGACTTAGCAGGAGAGACCCAGTACTTC. Residues: CASSRDLAGETQYF. The chain joins TRBV4-2 to TRBJ2-5, with TRBD2 as a possible D gene (6 bases). The V gene lost 4 bases and the J gene lost 4 bases, with 13 bases spanning the gap. Germline V lookup: CDR1 LGHNA, CDR2 YNFKEQ. This CDR3 comprises 14 residues.

In regard to this clone: A read error may account for a junction end that differs from germline. The chain carries TRBV5-6 and TRBJ2-1; D might be TRBD1 (6 bases). CDR3 length: 15 residues. Germline assignment: CDR1 SGHDT and CDR2 YYEEEE. CDR3 nucleotide sequence: TGTGCCAGCAACTTGCTTAACAGGGTAGACAATGAGCAGTTCTTC. Translation gives CASNLLNRVDNEQFF.

This clone has only one observation. The chain is built from TRBV5-1 and TRBJ2-7, with D perhaps assigned TRBD1 or TRBD2 (5 bases each). Between the trimmed V and J ends, which lost 6 bases and 0 bases, there was a span of 16 bases. Germline values: CDR1 SGHRS, CDR2 YFSETQ. The CDR3 is made up of 15 amino acids. The CDR3 DNA reads TGCGCCAGCAACCCCCGGGACGGCGACTCCTACGAGCAGTACTTC. Protein product: CASNPRDGDSYEQYF.

The chain links TRBV7-8 to TRBJ1-3; D is unclear. Trimming removed 5 bases from V and 4 bases from J, with 12 bases in between. CDR1 is SGHVS, CDR2 FQNEAQ, per germline. CDR3 length: 14 amino acids. The CDR3 DNA reads TGTGCCAGCAGCCCCATGGAGGGAGGAAACACCATATATTTT. Translating it yields CASSPMEGGNTIYF. The variable domain in full, completed from reference TRBV7-8 and TRBJ1-3, reads GAGVSQSPRYKVAKRGQDVALRCDPISGHVSLFWYQQALGQGPEFLTYFQNEAQLDKSGLPSDRFFAERPEGSVSTLKIQRTQQEDSAVYLCASSPMEGGNTIYFGEGSWLTVV.

The chain has TRBV14 and TRBJ2-7; D might be TRBD1 or TRBD2, each matching 5 bases. V gave up 2 bases and J gave up 3 bases, with 11 bases separating them. Germline loops: CDR1 SGHDN, CDR2 FVKESK. The CDR3 extends over 14 amino acids. CDR3: CASSQTGAHYEQYF. CDR3 DNA: TGTGCCAGCAGCCAAACCGGGGCCCACTACGAGCAGTACTTC.

The chain uses TRBV9 and TRBJ2-1, with 12 bases lining up with TRBD2. Looked up from germline, CDR1 is SGDLS and CDR2 is YYNGEE. The CDR3 consists of 15 residues. The ends lost 0 bases at V and 5 bases at J; junction bases unmatched: 0. The CDR3 DNA reads TGTGCCAGCAGCGTAGGACTAGCGGGAGACAATGAGCAGTTCTTC. The encoded protein is CASSVGLAGDNEQFF.

The chain carries TRBV5-1 and TRBJ2-7, with 7 positions matching TRBD2. The germline V gene encodes CDR1 SGHRS and CDR2 YFSETQ. The trim removed 3 bases at V and 2 bases at J, leaving 5 bases unmatched. This CDR3 region has 14 residues. The CDR3 region is CASSSSGKAYEQYF. Here the CDR3 DNA reads TGCGCCAGCAGCTCCAGCGGGAAAGCCTACGAGCAGTACTTC.

Here the CDR3 DNA reads TGTGCCAGCAGTCGGGCAGCAGATACGCAGTATTTT. Residues: CASSRAADTQYF. The V gene is TRBV27, the J gene TRBJ2-3; D ambiguous. The germline V gene encodes CDR1 MNHEY and CDR2 SMNVEV (reference sequence). V was trimmed by 5 bases and J by 4 bases, leaving 7 bases between them. The CDR3 is 12 amino acids.

The rearrangement uses TRBV29-1 and TRBJ1-1; a weak D match, TRBD1 (6 bases). The V end lost 6 bases, the J end lost 6 bases, and 17 bases lay between the germline ends. CDR1 and CDR2 from the germline V gene are SQVTM and ANQGSEA. The CDR3 has 13 residues. The CDR3 DNA follows: TGCAGCGTCTTGACAGGTCCGGCATCTGAAGCTTTCTTT. It is translated as CSVLTGPASEAFF.

V usage is TRBV7-2 and J usage is TRBJ2-7; tentatively, D is TRBD1 (5 bases). The CDR3 sequence is 14 residues long. Trimming shortened V by 1 base and J by 5 bases, and 12 bases separated the two germline ends. Germline values: CDR1 SGHTA, CDR2 FQGNSA. The CDR3 DNA is TGTGCCAGCAGCTTAGTGTCCAGGGAAAACGAGCAGTACTTC. Translated, it gives CASSLVSRENEQYF.

The V call is TRBV28, the J call TRBJ2-5, with TRBD2 matching over 10 bases. CDR3 length equals 18 residues. Per the germline V gene, CDR1 is MDHEN and CDR2 is SYDVKM. With V trimmed by 8 bases and J by 5 bases, 20 bases remained unmatched. Written as DNA, the CDR3 is TGTGCCAGCCCCCCAGTCCTACTAGCGGGGAGAGGTCCGGAGACCCAGTACTTC. Its protein product is CASPPVLLAGRGPETQYF.